This record covers a single T cell receptor beta chain. This specimen belongs to a study of blood T cell repertoires in COVID-19. Here immunoSEQ multiplex PCR was the method, and the copy in TCRdb shows in-frame clones only, minus some. The table shows about 110,000 clones, with 75% to 90% occurring only once. Looked up from germline, CDR1 is SGHRS and CDR2 is YFSETQ. CDR3 size: 15 residues. Trimming shortened V by 4 bases and J by 2 bases, and 16 bases separated the two germline ends. This chain uses TRBV5-1 with TRBJ2-7, with D possibly TRBD2 on 6 matching bases. The sequence derives from a man in his sixties or seventies with acute or convalescent COVID-19. Source material: peripheral blood. CDR3 nucleotide sequence: TGCGCCAGCAGCCCGGGGACTTCCCAAACCTACGAGCAGTACTTC. Protein sequence: CASSPGTSQTYEQYF.